This passage covers 31 T cell receptor beta chains from one sample sequenced in a study of T cells in Graves' hyperthyroidism and ophthalmopathy. Amplification yielded TCR beta CDR3 regions, with RNA transcripts as the source. HTBI primers drove first-round RT-PCR of the TCR CDR3. TCRdb recomputed calls from the multiplex PCR reads with MiXCR, one row per CDR3 protein. Counted here are 250,000 to 300,000 distinct CDR3 sequences, 15% to 20% occurring once; the ten biggest clones make up less than 70%. The sequenced sample consisted of blood. Receptors originate from a woman aged 55-75 years with Graves' ophthalmopathy.

This clonotype was picked up many times. V is TRBV28 and J is TRBJ2-6, with D possibly matching TRBD1 (6 bases). CDR3 length: 16 residues. V was trimmed by 6 bases and J by 0 bases, leaving 12 bases between them. Germline-derived CDR1 and CDR2 are MDHEN and SYDVKM. The CDR3 loop reads CASSGQPASGANVLTF. The CDR3 DNA reads as TGTGCCAGCAGCGGACAGCCGGCCTCTGGGGCCAACGTCCTGACTTTC.

This clonotype was detected many times. The CDR3 DNA is TGTGCCAGCAGCCAGGTTCCGGGACAGGGGAGAGAAAAACTGTTTTTT. It encodes CASSQVPGQGREKLFF. V usage is TRBV4-2 and J usage is TRBJ1-4; TRBD1 matches at 10 bases. After removal of 3 bases from V and 8 bases from J, the junction contained 9 bases not matched to a gene. The CDR3 consists of 16 residues. The V gene's germline CDR1 is LGHNA and CDR2 YNFKEQ.

This clonotype has a count of ten or more. The chain combines TRBV7-9 with TRBJ2-1; 7 bases match TRBD1. V gave up 2 bases and J gave up 7 bases; unmatched junction bases: 11. The germline CDR1 and CDR2 sequences are SEHNR and FQNEAQ (reference sequence). This CDR3 has 16 residues. The CDR3 DNA follows: TGTGCCAGCAGCTTATACCTAGGGACAGTAGGGAATGAGCAGTTCTTC. This codes for CASSLYLGTVGNEQFF.

The chain carries TRBV7-3 and TRBJ2-7; D is perhaps TRBD1 (5 bases). Germline loops: CDR1 SGHTA, CDR2 FQGTGA. This CDR3 has 15 amino acids. The germline V and J ends were trimmed by 1 base and 5 bases, with 15 bases remaining between them. CDR3 residues: CASSLIGQGNDEQYF. The CDR3 DNA is TGTGCCAGCAGCTTAATTGGTCAGGGTAACGACGAGCAGTACTTC.

CDR3: CASSYVGMGTGELFF. The CDR3, as DNA: TGTGCCAGCAGTTATGTGGGAATGGGCACCGGGGAGCTGTTTTTT. J is TRBJ2-2 and V is TRBV6-5; D not resolved. The CDR3 is 15 amino acids. Deletions cut 3 bases from V and 4 bases from J, with 12 bases between. Germline V lookup: CDR1 MNHEY, CDR2 SVGAGI.

This clonotype has a count of ten or more. The chain links TRBV7-8 to TRBJ1-1, with D possibly TRBD1 on 5 matching bases. Germline-derived CDR1 and CDR2 are SGHVS and FQNEAQ. Trimming pared 2 bases from V and 5 bases from J, leaving 9 bases between. This CDR3 spans 13 amino acids. CDR3 in DNA: TGTGCCAGCAGCTTACGGCGGGGGACTGAAGCTTTCTTT. As protein: CASSLRRGTEAFF.

As regards this clonotype: Being one base from a much bigger clone, this may be a read error. J is TRBJ2-7 and V is TRBV20-1; possibly TRBD1 for D (6 bases). V lost 5 bases and J lost 0, with 11 bases in between. Per germline, CDR1 DFQATT and CDR2 SNEGSKA (reference sequence). CDR3 length equals 13 residues. For the CDR3, the DNA is TGCAGTGCTTCCCAGGGGTACTCCTACGAGCAGTACTTC. This translates into CSASQGYSYEQYF.

This clonotype was observed a few times. J is TRBJ2-3 and V is TRBV4-2; D is perhaps TRBD2 (5 bases). Germline values: CDR1 LGHNA, CDR2 YNFKEQ. The V gene lost 1 base and the J gene lost 0 bases, with 14 bases spanning the gap. The CDR3 runs 17 residues. CDR3 residues: CASSQGKDWPSTDTQYF. In nucleotides, the CDR3 is TGTGCCAGCAGCCAAGGAAAGGACTGGCCTAGCACAGATACGCAGTATTTT.

This clonotype was counted many times. The rearrangement joins TRBV7-2 to TRBJ1-5; D gene unclear. The CDR3 length is 16 residues. The V and J ends lost 4 bases and 0 bases respectively, with 13 bases between them. From germline, CDR1 is SGHTA and CDR2 FQGNSA. Written as DNA, the CDR3 is TGTGCCAGCAGCTCTTACAGTGGATATAGCAATCAGCCCCAGCATTTT. Its translation: CASSSYSGYSNQPQHF.

The chain couples TRBV28 to TRBJ2-7; 7 bases match TRBD2. There are 14 residues in the CDR3. Trimming removed 4 bases from V and 3 bases from J; junction bases left unmatched: 6. CDR1 MDHEN and CDR2 SYDVKM come from the germline V gene. The CDR3 DNA reads as TGTGCCAGCAGTTCGGCGGGAGTCGGCTACGAGCAGTACTTC. Amino acid sequence: CASSSAGVGYEQYF.

Many counts were recorded for this clonotype. The chain has TRBV2 and TRBJ1-2; no firm D call. V lost 1 base to trimming and J lost 5 bases, with 8 bases between them. The CDR3 is made up of 13 amino acids. Germline CDR1 SNHLY, CDR2 FYNNEI. This chain's CDR3 is CASSEGVGYGYTF. The CDR3 DNA reads TGTGCCAGCAGTGAAGGTGTAGGATATGGCTACACCTTC.

This clonotype was observed a handful of times. The rearrangement joins TRBV20-1 to TRBJ2-7; 7 bases are a match to TRBD1. With 5 bases clipped from V and 4 bases from J, the junction kept 11 bases outside the gene matches. In germline, CDR1 is DFQATT, CDR2 SNEGSKA (reference sequence). CDR3 size: 14 residues. CDR3 protein: CSAWDSLEPYEQYF. In DNA, the CDR3 is TGCAGTGCTTGGGACAGCCTAGAGCCATACGAGCAGTACTTC.

In regard to this clonotype: An end of the junction does not agree with germline; a read error may underlie this. The chain carries TRBV7-7 and TRBJ1-4, with 9 bases identical to TRBD1. The CDR3 has 15 residues. Germline V lookup: CDR1 SSHAT, CDR2 FNYEAQ (reference sequence). The CDR3 nucleotides read TGTGCTAGCAGCCAGACCGGGACAGGGTTTGAAAAACTGTTTTTT. Its translation: CASSQTGTGFEKLFF.

This clonotype was observed at least ten times. The V and J genes are TRBV28 and TRBJ2-3, with 8 bases matching TRBD2. The CDR3 is 15 residues long. Germline-derived CDR1 and CDR2 are MDHEN and SYDVKM. Trimming at V came to 5 bases and at J to 6 bases, leaving 10 bases not matched to a gene. This CDR3 reads CASSRSGTRADTQYF. The CDR3 nucleotides are TGTGCCAGCAGTCGGAGTGGGACTAGAGCTGATACGCAGTATTTT.

The chain joins TRBV4-1 to TRBJ2-1, with D perhaps TRBD2 (5 bases). From germline, CDR1 is MGHRA and CDR2 YSYEKL. This CDR3 spans 15 amino acids. Trimming cost V 4 bases and J 6 bases, with 16 bases left between them. The CDR3 coding sequence is TGCGCCAGCAGCCGGGCGACGGGGAAGCTCAATGAGCAGTTCTTC. This gives the protein CASSRATGKLNEQFF.

This clonotype occurred many times. The chain carries TRBV5-6 and TRBJ2-1, with D perhaps matching TRBD1 (5 bases). Trimming removed 4 bases from V and 2 bases from J, with 16 bases in between. This CDR3 has 16 residues. Per the germline V gene, CDR1 is SGHDT and CDR2 is YYEEEE. In nucleotides, the CDR3 is TGTGCCAGCAGCGTGGACAAGGGTGCAACCTACAATGAGCAGTTCTTC. Its protein product is CASSVDKGATYNEQFF.

This clonotype has ten or more counts. The chain links TRBV12-3 or TRBV12-4 to TRBJ1-1; D is ambiguous. V lost 1 base to trimming and J lost 1 base, with 7 bases between them. The CDR3 has 14 residues. CDR3 region: CASSLGHSNTEAFF. The CDR3 region has the DNA TGTGCCAGCAGTTTAGGACACTCGAACACTGAAGCTTTCTTT.

V usage is TRBV19 and J usage is TRBJ1-1; D possibly corresponds to TRBD1 (5 bases). Looked up from germline, CDR1 is LNHDA and CDR2 is SQIVND (reference sequence). CDR3 size: 15 residues. The ends were cut back, 4 bases at V and 0 bases at J, with 12 bases in the middle. The CDR3 loop reads CASSTQGRLNTEAFF. CDR3 nucleotide sequence: TGTGCCAGTAGTACCCAGGGACGGCTGAACACTGAAGCTTTCTTT. The full variable domain, its missing parts supplied by reference TRBV19 and TRBJ1-1, is DGGITQSPKYLFRKEGQNVTLSCEQNLNHDAMYWYRQDPGQGLRLIYYSQIVNDFQKGDIAEGYSVSREKKESFPLTVTSAQKNPTAFYLCASSTQGRLNTEAFFGQGTRLTVV.

The V and J genes are TRBV19 and TRBJ1-1, with no clear D. Looked up from germline, CDR1 is LNHDA and CDR2 is SQIVND (reference sequence). The ends were cut back, 4 bases at V and 7 bases at J, with 7 bases in the middle. This CDR3 has 11 residues. The CDR3 loop reads CASSRANEAFF. The CDR3 DNA sequence: TGTGCCAGTAGTAGGGCAAATGAAGCTTTCTTT.

The rearrangement joins TRBV3-1 to TRBJ2-3; D might be TRBD2 (7 bases). CDR1 LGHDT and CDR2 YNNKEL come from the germline V gene (reference sequence). The CDR3 is made up of 17 amino acids. V gave up 5 bases and J gave up 0 bases, with 18 bases separating them. CDR3 coding DNA: TGTGCCAGCAGCTCTCGGAGGGGGGGGTGGAGCACAGATACGCAGTATTTT. Translation: CASSSRRGGWSTDTQYF.

The chain couples TRBV19 to TRBJ2-4; D not resolved. Germline CDR1 and CDR2: LNHDA and SQIVND (reference sequence). The CDR3 runs 13 residues. V lost 3 bases and J 8 bases, leaving 11 bases between the germline ends. For the CDR3, the DNA is TGTGCCAGTAGTATGAGGACGCTGCACATTCAGTACTTC. This codes for CASSMRTLHIQYF.

This clonotype was detected a few times. This chain connects TRBV6-2 or TRBV6-3 to TRBJ1-6, with D uncertain. The CDR3 has 13 amino acids. The V end was cut by 6 bases, the J end by 8 bases, with 11 bases between. The germline CDR1 and CDR2 sequences are MNHEY and SVGEGT. In DNA form, the CDR3 reads TGTGCCAGCAGAGTAGGTCCCGATTCACCCCTCCACTTT. Its translation: CASRVGPDSPLHF.

The sample holds a few counts of this clonotype. The rearrangement uses TRBV20-1 and TRBJ1-4, with 9 nucleotides matching TRBD1. Germline CDR1 and CDR2: DFQATT and SNEGSKA (reference sequence). CDR3 length: 15 residues. J lost 4 bases, V lost 1 base, and 4 bases had no gene match. For the CDR3, the DNA is TGCAGTGCTAGAGCTCGGGACAGGGATAATGAAAAACTGTTTTTT. Its protein product is CSARARDRDNEKLFF.

This clonotype was seen ten or more times. The CDR3 protein is CASSPALARSYEQYF. In DNA, the CDR3 is TGTGCCAGCTCACCAGCACTAGCCCGCTCCTACGAGCAGTACTTC. V gene TRBV18 combines with J gene TRBJ2-7, with a possible D match to TRBD2 (6 bases). CDR1 and CDR2 (germline): KGHSH, LQKENI. The CDR3 length is 15 residues. Trimming stripped 2 bases from V and 0 bases from J, with 11 bases between. Combining the CDR3 with reference TRBV18 and TRBJ2-7 gives the whole variable domain NAGVMQNPRHLVRRRGQEARLRCSPMKGHSHVYWYRQLPEEGLKFMVYLQKENIIDESGMPKERFSAEFPKEGPSILRIQQVVRGDSAAYFCASSPALARSYEQYFGPGTRLTVT.

The chain links TRBV7-9 to TRBJ1-2; TRBD1 aligns across 10 bases. The CDR3 length is 15 residues. J was trimmed by 8 bases and V by 2 bases; bases with no gene match: 8. Germline V CDR1 and CDR2: SEHNR, FQNEAQ (reference sequence). The CDR3 DNA sequence: TGTGCCAGCAGCTTATTGGGGACAGGGGTTGACGGCTACACCTTC. Protein product: CASSLLGTGVDGYTF.

This clonotype showed up many times. The V call is TRBV5-1, the J call TRBJ2-2; 11 bases fit TRBD2. V lost 4 bases to trimming and J lost 3 bases; unmatched junction nucleotides: 5. The CDR3 totals 16 residues. The germline gives CDR1 SGHRS, CDR2 YFSETQ. The CDR3 here is CASSGQLAGDTGELFF. In DNA, the CDR3 is TGCGCCAGCAGCGGGCAACTAGCGGGGGACACCGGGGAGCTGTTTTTT.

V gene TRBV4-3 combines with J gene TRBJ1-4; D is ambiguous. Per germline, CDR1 LGHNA and CDR2 YSLEER. Trimming removed 1 base from V and 6 bases from J, with 24 bases in between. The CDR3 has 19 amino acids. In DNA form, the CDR3 reads TGCGCCAGCAGCCAAGTACTAACAATAGTTAGTCTCGTGGATGAAAAACTGTTTTTT. The encoded protein is CASSQVLTIVSLVDEKLFF.

The sample holds many counts of this clonotype. The rearrangement uses TRBV5-1 and TRBJ1-2; D is unclear. Deletions cut 4 bases from V and 0 bases from J, with 7 bases between. The CDR3 is 13 amino acids. Germline CDR1 reads SGHRS; CDR2 reads YFSETQ. CDR3 region: CASSLTANYGYTF. The DNA for the CDR3 is TGCGCCAGCAGCCTTACGGCTAACTATGGCTACACCTTC.

This clonotype was seen only a few times. The gene calls are TRBV4-2 and TRBJ2-7, with D perhaps matching TRBD1 (6 bases). Germline CDR1 and CDR2: LGHNA and YNFKEQ. V shed 0 bases and J shed 2 bases, with 17 bases lying between them. The CDR3 sequence is 17 residues long. The CDR3 spells CASSQEGPGQGTYEQYF. CDR3 bases: TGTGCCAGCAGCCAAGAGGGCCCGGGACAAGGGACCTACGAGCAGTACTTC.

This clonotype was recorded many times. The chain employs TRBV12-3 or TRBV12-4 and TRBJ1-1; no reliable D call. CDR3 length equals 12 residues. V lost 5 bases, J lost 0 bases, and 4 bases lay in between. The CDR3 reads CASSNMNTEAFF. CDR3 coding DNA: TGTGCCAGCAGTAATATGAACACTGAAGCTTTCTTT.

This clonotype appeared many times. The CDR3 region has the DNA TGTGCCAGCAGTAAACTTCGACAGGGGGCTCGGGATACGCAGTATTTT. It specifies CASSKLRQGARDTQYF. V is TRBV28 and J is TRBJ2-3; 10 nucleotides line up with TRBD1. The CDR3 has 16 amino acids. CDR1 MDHEN and CDR2 SYDVKM come from the germline V gene. V was clipped by 5 bases and J by 6 bases; unmatched bases: 11.